These 24 T cell receptor beta chains were sequenced from one sample in a study of blood T cell repertoires in COVID-19 (dated by TCRdb to 2020 to 2022). Libraries were built with the immunoSEQ multiplex PCR assay. The clones in this table, taken by TCRdb from immuneACCESS, are in-frame only. Not every clone is retained; where verified, under half of the shortfall comes from an unresolved V gene, and the cause of the rest is unknown. The sample includes over 110,000 clones, with over 75% observed a single time. 1.7% of the sample comes from the top ten. Material: peripheral blood. Receptors originate from a woman aged 50 to 60 with acute or convalescent COVID-19.

The chain carries TRBV9 and TRBJ2-1; 8 bases are shared with TRBD1. Germline loops: CDR1 SGDLS, CDR2 YYNGEE. J gave up 4 bases and V 3 bases, and 3 bases lay outside the gene matches. This CDR3 comprises 14 residues. The CDR3 reads CASSAGGGYNEQFF. The CDR3 nucleotides are TGTGCCAGCAGCGCAGGGGGCGGATACAATGAGCAGTTCTTC.

The chain links TRBV19 to TRBJ1-2; 8 bases align to TRBD1. Per the germline V gene, CDR1 is LNHDA and CDR2 is SQIVND (reference sequence). CDR3 length equals 14 residues. V gave up 3 bases and J gave up 4 bases; unmatched junction bases: 4. In DNA form, the CDR3 reads TGTGCCAGTAGTATCCCCGGGACAGGCTATGGCTACACCTTC. Its protein product is CASSIPGTGYGYTF.

The V gene is TRBV7-9, the J gene TRBJ1-5, with D possibly TRBD1 on 6 matching bases. Trimming stripped 0 bases from V and 2 bases from J, with 8 bases between. This CDR3 region has 15 residues. Germline V gene data show CDR1 as SEHNR and CDR2 as FQNEAQ (reference sequence). CDR3 nucleotide sequence: TGTGCCAGCAGCTTAGCAAGGACAGGCAATCAGCCCCAGCATTTT. Protein: CASSLARTGNQPQHF.

This clone showed up just a few times. The chain employs TRBV5-1 and TRBJ1-6; no definite D call. Germline lookup yields CDR1 SGHRS and CDR2 YFSETQ. Trimming took off 0 bases at V and 10 bases at J, with 14 bases between the two ends. The CDR3 loop spans 15 amino acids. The CDR3 DNA follows: TGCGCCAGCAGCTTGGAACGGGTACGGAGCTCACCCCTCCACTTT. This encodes CASSLERVRSSPLHF.

This chain links TRBV21-1 with TRBJ2-7; the table's D call TRBD2 went unverified against the DNA. TRBV21-1 is classified as a pseudogene. The CDR3 length is 16 residues. The CDR3 nucleotides read TGTGCCAGCAGCAAATCTCGACTAGTAAGCTCCTACGAGCAGTACTTC. The encoded protein is CASSKSRLVSSYEQYF.

J is TRBJ2-1 and V is TRBV20-1, with TRBD2 as a possible D gene (5 bases). This CDR3 region has 11 residues. The V end lost 0 bases, the J end lost 9 bases, and 6 bases lay between the germline ends. CDR1 is DFQATT and CDR2 is SNEGSKA in the germline V gene (reference sequence). CDR3: CSARDRGEQFF. CDR3 DNA sequence: TGCAGTGCTAGAGATCGGGGTGAGCAGTTCTTC.

The chain links TRBV7-9 to TRBJ1-2; D perhaps matches TRBD1 (6 bases). The V end lost 6 bases, the J end lost 4 bases, and 18 bases lay between the germline ends. The CDR3 spans 15 residues. Germline V CDR1 and CDR2: SEHNR, FQNEAQ (reference sequence). DNA for the CDR3: TGTGCCAGCAGATTTAGCGGGGGCGGAGGCTATGGCTACACCTTC. Translated: CASRFSGGGGYGYTF.

The chain recombines TRBV6-5 with TRBJ1-5; unclear D gene. Germline CDR1 is MNHEY and CDR2 is SVGAGI. The CDR3 spans 14 residues. Between the trimmed V and J ends, which lost 7 bases and 6 bases, there was a span of 16 bases. The CDR3 nucleotides are TGTGCCAGCACCATAGGTATCGGGTTTCAGCCCCAGCATTTT. It codes for CASTIGIGFQPQHF.

V gene TRBV3-1 (or the pseudogene TRBV3-2) combines with J gene TRBJ1-4; 10 nucleotides match TRBD1. Germline lookup yields CDR1 LGHDT and CDR2 YNNKEL (reference sequence). The V segment lost 1 base and the J segment 1 base; nucleotides outside the gene matches: 9. The CDR3 runs to 19 residues. The CDR3 protein is CASSQVGQGWKETNEKLFF. For the CDR3, the DNA is TGTGCCAGCAGCCAAGTGGGACAGGGGTGGAAAGAAACTAATGAAAAACTGTTTTTT.

The genes are TRBV6-4 and TRBJ1-6; D call uncertain. The CDR3 totals 13 residues. Between the trimmed V and J ends, which lost 3 bases and 7 bases, there was a span of 7 bases. Germline V gene lookup returns CDR1 MRHNA and CDR2 SNTAGT. The CDR3 region has the DNA TGTGCCAGCAGTGATACGGGGAATTCACCCCTCCACTTT. It specifies CASSDTGNSPLHF.

The chain carries TRBV6-1 and TRBJ2-7; maybe TRBD2 (6 bases). Germline values: CDR1 MNHNS, CDR2 SASEGT. The V gene lost 2 bases and the J gene lost 9 bases, with 11 bases spanning the gap. The CDR3 covers 12 residues. The CDR3 bases are TGTGCCAGCAGTGAACGGGGGTTCGGGCAGTACTTC. Its protein is CASSERGFGQYF.

J is TRBJ2-1 and V is TRBV7-3, with 9 nucleotides matching TRBD2. The CDR3 has 15 residues. Germline CDR1 is SGHTA and CDR2 is FQGTGA. V lost 5 bases to trimming and J lost 0 bases; unmatched junction nucleotides: 2. The CDR3 is CASSGSGSSYNEQFF. Written as DNA, the CDR3 is TGTGCCAGCAGCGGTAGCGGGAGCTCCTACAATGAGCAGTTCTTC.

In this sample, this clone turned up once. CDR3 amino acids: CASSIGSGFSGNTIYF. In DNA form, the CDR3 reads TGTGCCAGTAGTATTGGTTCCGGTTTCTCTGGAAACACCATATATTTT. The chain joins TRBV19 to TRBJ1-3; the D is unclear. CDR3 length: 16 amino acids. V lost 3 bases and J 0 bases, leaving 12 bases between the germline ends. The germline gives CDR1 LNHDA, CDR2 SQIVND (reference sequence).

In DNA form, the CDR3 reads TGTGCCAGCAGCCAAGAGGCCGCGGGAGGCTACACCTTC. It codes for CASSQEAAGGYTF. The J gene is TRBJ1-2, the V gene TRBV4-2, with unresolved D. The CDR3 runs 13 residues. Per germline, CDR1 LGHNA and CDR2 YNFKEQ. Trimming took off 0 bases at V and 8 bases at J, with 10 bases between the two ends.

The chain recombines TRBV29-1 with TRBJ2-4; the match to TRBD1 covers 7 bases. The trim removed 4 bases at V and 6 bases at J, leaving 15 bases unmatched. CDR1 is SQVTM and CDR2 is ANQGSEA in the germline V gene. The CDR3 totals 16 residues. The CDR3 sequence is CSVVGTEIRKGNIQYF. CDR3 DNA sequence: TGCAGCGTTGTAGGGACAGAAATCCGTAAAGGAAACATTCAGTACTTC.

In DNA, the CDR3 is TGTGCTAGTGGTTCCCTTGCGAGTCAGCCCCAGCATTTT. Translation: CASGSLASQPQHF. The chain couples TRBV12-5 to TRBJ1-5, with D unresolved. V was cut by 4 bases and J by 6 bases, with 10 bases left in between. The CDR3 contains 13 residues. The germline gives CDR1 LGHNT, CDR2 FRNRAP.

V gene TRBV7-6 combines with J gene TRBJ2-5; 11 bases are a match to TRBD1. J gave up 5 bases and V 1 base, and 9 bases lay outside the gene matches. The CDR3 has 17 amino acids. Germline loops: CDR1 SGHVS, CDR2 FNYEAQ. The CDR3 loop is CASSLVLGTGGWETQYF. As DNA, the CDR3 is TGTGCCAGCAGCTTAGTCCTCGGGACAGGGGGTTGGGAGACCCAGTACTTC.

The chain employs TRBV4-1 and TRBJ1-6; D perhaps matches TRBD1 (5 bases). The germline V and J ends were trimmed by 4 bases and 7 bases, with 8 bases remaining between them. Germline V lookup: CDR1 MGHRA, CDR2 YSYEKL. CDR3 length: 13 amino acids. The CDR3 region is CASSPNRNSPLHF. The CDR3 DNA reads TGCGCCAGCAGCCCGAACAGGAATTCACCCCTCCACTTT.

The chain links TRBV2 to TRBJ1-6; TRBD1 matches at 8 bases. CDR1 SNHLY and CDR2 FYNNEI come from the germline V gene. Trimming removed 7 bases from V and 6 bases from J; junction bases left unmatched: 8. This CDR3 has 15 residues. CDR3 amino acids: CASNPEGQGNSPLHF. The DNA of the CDR3 is TGTGCCAGCAATCCCGAAGGACAGGGTAATTCACCCCTCCACTTT.

A single count supports this clone. The gene calls are TRBV5-6 and TRBJ1-1, with D tentatively TRBD1 (6 bases). Germline lookup yields CDR1 SGHDT and CDR2 YYEEEE. Trimming removed 3 bases from V and 2 bases from J, with 26 bases in between. The CDR3 runs to 19 residues. CDR3 sequence reads: CASSSRTGRTYRENTEAFF. CDR3 nucleotides: TGTGCCAGCAGCTCCCGCACAGGGCGCACCTATCGTGAAAACACTGAAGCTTTCTTT. The variable domain in full, with the rest retrieved from reference TRBV5-6 and TRBJ1-1, is DAGVTQSPTHLIKTRGQQVTLRCSPKSGHDTVSWYQQALGQGPQFIFQYYEEEERQRGNFPDRFSGHQFPNYSSELNVNALLLGDSALYLCASSSRTGRTYRENTEAFFGQGTRLTVV.

The chain links TRBV10-2 to TRBJ1-2; TRBD1 agrees at 10 bases. Germline CDR1 WSHSY, CDR2 SAAADI. V lost 4 bases and J lost 7; bases outside the gene matches: 3. This CDR3 is 13 amino acids long. CDR3 residues: CASSGGQGLGYTF. CDR3 sequence (DNA): TGCGCCAGCAGTGGGGGACAGGGGCTTGGCTACACCTTC.

This chain connects TRBV5-1 to TRBJ2-3; 8 bases agree with TRBD1. V was clipped by 0 bases and J by 6 bases; unmatched bases: 6. This CDR3 has 15 residues. Germline CDR1 and CDR2: SGHRS and YFSETQ. CDR3 nucleotide sequence: TGCGCCAGCAGCTTGGCAGGGGGCGCCGCGGATACGCAGTATTTT. This codes for CASSLAGGAADTQYF. Supplemented by reference TRBV5-1 and TRBJ2-3, the full variable domain reads KAGVTQTPRYLIKTRGQQVTLSCSPISGHRSVSWYQQTPGQGLQFLFEYFSETQRNKGNFPGRFSGRQFSNSRSEMNVSTLELGDSALYLCASSLAGGAADTQYFGPGTRLTVL.

The chain joins TRBV6-5 to TRBJ1-5; 7 positions agree with TRBD1. CDR1 MNHEY and CDR2 SVGAGI come from the germline V gene. After removal of 5 bases from V and 5 bases from J, the junction contained 6 bases not matched to a gene. The CDR3 is made up of 14 amino acids. In DNA, the CDR3 is TGTGCCAGCAGTCAGACAGGGTTGGATCAGCCCCAGCATTTT. This translates into CASSQTGLDQPQHF.

CDR3 DNA: TGTGCCAGCCTACGGGGGAGCAATCAGCCCCAGCATTTT. As protein: CASLRGSNQPQHF. The rearrangement uses TRBV2 and TRBJ1-5, with D possibly TRBD1 on 5 matching bases. The V end was cut by 8 bases, the J end by 1 base, with 9 bases between. This CDR3 is built from 13 residues. Germline V gene sequence: CDR1 SNHLY, CDR2 FYNNEI. The full variable domain, in which reference TRBV2 and TRBJ1-5 provide the parts outside the CDR3, is EPEVTQTPSHQVTQMGQEVILRCVPISNHLYFYWYRQILGQKVEFLVSFYNNEISEKSEIFDDQFSVERPDGSNFTLKIRSTKLEDSAMYFCASLRGSNQPQHFGDGTRLSIL.